The 25 T cell receptor beta chains listed next were all sequenced from one sample in a study of blood T cell repertoires in COVID-19. The data were produced by immunoSEQ multiplex PCR, yet TCRdb's version contains in-frame clones alone and is incomplete. This table holds about 230,000 clones, 85% to 90% found once. The sequenced material came from PBMCs or T cells enriched from blood (not recorded which). The source of these receptors is a young man who had recovered from COVID-19.

The rearrangement links TRBV5-4 to TRBJ1-6, with 9 bases matching TRBD1. V shed 4 bases, J shed 9 bases, and the junction held 11 bases outside the gene matches. The CDR3 runs to 16 residues. The germline V gene encodes CDR1 SGHNT and CDR2 YYREEE (reference sequence). The CDR3, as DNA: TGTGCCAGCAGCACTGAGCGTGACAGGGGGATTTCACCCCTCCACTTT. It yields the protein CASSTERDRGISPLHF.

The V and J genes are TRBV5-4 and TRBJ1-3; possibly TRBD1 for D (6 bases). Germline CDR1 is SGHNT and CDR2 is YYREEE (reference sequence). This CDR3 spans 14 amino acids. V lost 3 bases and J lost 2, with 9 bases in between. The CDR3 nucleotides are TGTGCCAGCAGCTCCAACAGGGCTGGAAACACCATATATTTT. Translation gives CASSSNRAGNTIYF.

The rearrangement uses TRBV27 and TRBJ1-4; D remains unclear. Germline V gene lookup returns CDR1 MNHEY and CDR2 SMNVEV (reference sequence). Trimming cost V 5 bases and J 8 bases, with 12 bases left between them. There are 13 residues in the CDR3. The CDR3 region has the DNA TGTGCCAGCAGTCCAAGCAGGAGGGAAAAACTGTTTTTT. Encoded protein: CASSPSRREKLFF.

The J gene is TRBJ1-1, the V gene TRBV6-5, with D possibly being TRBD1 (6 bases). CDR3 size: 13 residues. CDR1 is MNHEY and CDR2 is SVGAGI in the germline V gene. Trimming pared 5 bases from V and 5 bases from J, leaving 12 bases between. The CDR3 is CASSMNRETEAFF. The CDR3 DNA is TGTGCCAGCAGTATGAACAGGGAAACTGAAGCTTTCTTT.

In its sample, this clone was seen once. The chain has TRBV28 and TRBJ1-1; D possibly corresponds to TRBD1 (6 bases). The CDR3 loop spans 12 amino acids. Trimming left V 6 bases short and J 6 bases short, with 11 bases between. Germline V gene sequence: CDR1 MDHEN, CDR2 SYDVKM. This chain's CDR3 is CASRSQGPEAFF. CDR3 in DNA: TGTGCCAGCAGGTCCCAGGGGCCTGAAGCTTTCTTT.

The chain recombines TRBV19 with TRBJ2-7; 8 bases align to TRBD2. The CDR3 runs to 13 residues. V lost 6 bases, J lost 2 bases, and 3 bases stayed unmatched. Germline V gene sequence: CDR1 LNHDA, CDR2 SQIVND (reference sequence). In nucleotides, the CDR3 is TGTGCCAGTAGGATGCGGGGGGCCTACGAGCAGTACTTC. Protein sequence: CASRMRGAYEQYF.

This sequence joins TRBV5-4 and TRBJ2-3; D not resolved. The V gene's germline CDR1 is SGHNT and CDR2 YYREEE (reference sequence). Trimming took 0 bases from V and 0 from J, leaving 2 bases between them. The CDR3 runs 13 residues. CDR3 sequence (DNA): TGTGCCAGCAGCTTGGCTAGCACAGATACGCAGTATTTT. It translates to CASSLASTDTQYF.

The chain is built from TRBV6-5 and TRBJ1-3; 9 bases fit TRBD1. The CDR3 is 14 residues long. From germline, CDR1 is MNHEY and CDR2 SVGAGI. With 6 bases clipped from V and 6 bases from J, the junction kept 6 bases outside the gene matches. The CDR3 nucleotides read TGTGCCAGCAGATTGGACAGGGGAGAAAACACCATATATTTT. Protein product: CASRLDRGENTIYF.

CDR3: CASSSQGNNQPQHF. The CDR3 nucleotides read TGCGCCAGCAGTTCACAGGGTAACAATCAGCCCCAGCATTTT. V and J are TRBV10-2 and TRBJ1-5; perhaps TRBD1 as D (6 bases). This CDR3 is 14 amino acids long. V was clipped by 5 bases and J by 3 bases, with 11 bases between them. Germline CDR1 is WSHSY and CDR2 is SAAADI.

The chain couples TRBV19 to TRBJ2-1, with unresolved D. Trimming shortened V by 5 bases and J by 0 bases, and 8 bases separated the two germline ends. Germline CDR1 and CDR2: LNHDA and SQIVND (reference sequence). This CDR3 is built from 14 residues. Here the CDR3 DNA reads TGTGCCAGTAGTGTTACATCCTCCTACAATGAGCAGTTCTTC. Encoded protein: CASSVTSSYNEQFF.

The rearrangement uses TRBV28 and TRBJ2-7, with 14 bases lining up with TRBD2. CDR1 and CDR2 from the germline V gene are MDHEN and SYDVKM. The CDR3 length is 19 residues. V lost 3 bases to trimming and J lost 4 bases; unmatched junction nucleotides: 14. CDR3: CASSFTGTSGRSGSYEQYF. CDR3 sequence (DNA): TGTGCCAGCAGTTTCACCGGGACTAGCGGGAGATCGGGCTCTTACGAGCAGTACTTC.

The rearrangement joins TRBV12-5 to TRBJ2-1, with TRBD2 identical over 11 bases. This CDR3 contains 17 residues. V trimming: 0 bases; J trimming: 5 bases; junction bases outside the gene matches: 6. In germline, CDR1 is LGHNT, CDR2 FRNRAP. The CDR3 DNA follows: TGTGCTAGTGGTTTGGTAGTAACACTAGCGGGGGACAATGAGCAGTTCTTC. Translation gives CASGLVVTLAGDNEQFF.

The chain has TRBV24-1 and TRBJ2-1; possible D gene TRBD1, 6 bases. V lost 6 bases and J 8 bases, leaving 13 bases between the germline ends. The CDR3 is 13 amino acids. The germline V gene encodes CDR1 KGHDR and CDR2 SFDVKD. This CDR3 reads CATSHRVNDEQFF. CDR3 nucleotide sequence: TGTGCCACCAGTCACAGGGTTAACGATGAGCAGTTCTTC.

The J gene is TRBJ2-5, the V gene TRBV4-2; TRBD2 aligns across 16 bases. Looked up from germline, CDR1 is LGHNA and CDR2 is YNFKEQ. The CDR3 contains 18 residues. Trimming took 4 bases from V and 5 from J; bases not matched to a gene: 10. The CDR3 loop is CASSPGTSGGARGETQYF. The CDR3 DNA reads TGTGCCAGCAGCCCGGGGACTAGCGGGGGGGCACGGGGTGAGACCCAGTACTTC.

V is TRBV5-6 and J is TRBJ2-7; TRBD2 aligns across 7 bases. The germline V gene has CDR1 SGHDT and CDR2 YYEEEE. With 3 bases clipped from V and 4 bases from J, the junction kept 10 bases outside the gene matches. This CDR3 comprises 15 residues. The CDR3 coding sequence is TGTGCCAGCAGCTCGTCGTGGGGGGGTCGGTACGAGCAGTACTTC. This sequence encodes CASSSSWGGRYEQYF.

CDR3 DNA sequence: TGCAGCGCCTCGGGGACAGGGGGAGGCTACACCTTC. It specifies CSASGTGGGYTF. The V and J genes are TRBV29-1 and TRBJ1-2, with 11 bases matching TRBD1. The CDR3 runs 12 residues. The trim removed 7 bases at V and 8 bases at J, leaving 6 bases unmatched. Germline V CDR1 and CDR2: SQVTM, ANQGSEA. Full variable domain (rest looked up from reference TRBV29-1 and TRBJ1-2): SAVISQKPSRDICQRGTSLTIQCQVDSQVTMMFWYRQQPGQSLTLIATANQGSEATYESGFVIDKFPISRPNLTFSTLTVSNMSPEDSSIYLCSASGTGGGYTFGSGTRLTVV.

The sample holds a few counts of this clone. J is TRBJ1-4 and V is TRBV28, with D perhaps TRBD1 (6 bases). The CDR3 is 15 residues long. Trimming removed 5 bases from V and 3 bases from J, with 13 bases in between. Per the germline V gene, CDR1 is MDHEN and CDR2 is SYDVKM. CDR3 sequence reads: CASSSPQGPNEKLFF. The CDR3 region has the DNA TGTGCCAGCAGTAGCCCACAGGGACCTAATGAAAAACTGTTTTTT.

The rearrangement uses TRBV2 and TRBJ1-4; D may be TRBD1 (5 bases). CDR3 length equals 9 residues. Germline-derived CDR1 and CDR2 are SNHLY and FYNNEI. Trimming took off 11 bases at V and 8 bases at J, with 6 bases between the two ends. The CDR3 loop is CASGEKLFF. CDR3 DNA: TGTGCCTCAGGGGAAAAACTGTTTTTT.

The V gene is TRBV28, the J gene TRBJ2-1, with 11 bases lining up with TRBD2. Germline V gene sequence: CDR1 MDHEN, CDR2 SYDVKM. This CDR3 has 16 residues. V shed 5 bases and J 2 bases; nucleotides not matched to a gene: 5. The CDR3 protein is CASSPIAGGPYNEQFF. The CDR3 bases are TGTGCCAGCAGTCCAATAGCGGGAGGGCCCTACAATGAGCAGTTCTTC.

This clone was seen only a few times. The genes are TRBV4-1 and TRBJ1-2; 8 bases are shared with TRBD1. The germline V gene encodes CDR1 MGHRA and CDR2 YSYEKL. V was clipped by 0 bases and J by 8 bases; unmatched bases: 8. CDR3 length: 15 amino acids. The chain's CDR3 is CASSQDDRGLGGYTF. The CDR3 nucleotides read TGCGCCAGCAGCCAAGATGACAGGGGATTAGGGGGCTACACCTTC.

The rearrangement joins TRBV4-1 to TRBJ1-4; D remains ambiguous. Trimming cost V 0 bases and J 8 bases, with 10 bases left between them. This CDR3 comprises 14 residues. Germline V gene sequence: CDR1 MGHRA, CDR2 YSYEKL. In DNA, the CDR3 is TGCGCCAGCAGCCAAGATCCCGTTGGCGAAAAACTGTTTTTT. Its protein is CASSQDPVGEKLFF.

This rearrangement joins TRBV11-2 to TRBJ1-2; 7 nucleotides match TRBD1. Germline lookup yields CDR1 SGHAT and CDR2 FQNNGV. This CDR3 region has 15 residues. V gave up 3 bases and J gave up 5 bases; unmatched junction bases: 9. Here the CDR3 DNA reads TGTGCCAGCAGCTTGGGTCGACAGGGTAGTTATGGCTACACCTTC. As protein: CASSLGRQGSYGYTF.

V and J are TRBV14 and TRBJ2-1; maybe TRBD2 (6 bases). CDR3 length: 16 amino acids. V gave up 2 bases and J gave up 6 bases, with 17 bases separating them. Germline V lookup: CDR1 SGHDN, CDR2 FVKESK. This CDR3 reads CASSQLTGTPGNEQFF. The DNA for the CDR3 is TGTGCCAGCAGCCAACTAACCGGGACTCCAGGCAATGAGCAGTTCTTC.

CDR3 DNA sequence: TGTGCCAGCAGCCCCAAGACAGGGTTGATAGGTGGCTACACCTTC. It yields the protein CASSPKTGLIGGYTF. The chain carries TRBV5-6 and TRBJ1-2; TRBD1 matches at 7 bases. Unmatched junction bases numbered 13, after V lost 4 bases and J lost 7 bases. The CDR3 is 15 amino acids. From germline, CDR1 is SGHDT and CDR2 YYEEEE.

This clone showed up just once. The V gene is TRBV18, the J gene TRBJ1-5, with D hard to call. The germline gives CDR1 KGHSH, CDR2 LQKENI. Between the trimmed V and J ends, which lost 3 bases and 7 bases, there was a span of 7 bases. The CDR3 extends over 12 amino acids. The CDR3 coding sequence is TGTGCCAGCTCACCGGCCGGGCAGCCCCAGCATTTT. It yields the protein CASSPAGQPQHF.